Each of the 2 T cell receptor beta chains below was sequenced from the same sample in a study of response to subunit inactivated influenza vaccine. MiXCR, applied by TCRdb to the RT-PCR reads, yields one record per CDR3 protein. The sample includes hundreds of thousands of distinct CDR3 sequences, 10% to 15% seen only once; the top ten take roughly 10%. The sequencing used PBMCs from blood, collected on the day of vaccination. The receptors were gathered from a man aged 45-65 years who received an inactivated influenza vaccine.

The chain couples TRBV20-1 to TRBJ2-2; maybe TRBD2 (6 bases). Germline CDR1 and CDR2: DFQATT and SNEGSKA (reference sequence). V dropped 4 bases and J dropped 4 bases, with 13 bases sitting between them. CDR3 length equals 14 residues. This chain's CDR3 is CSATGTAGTGELFF. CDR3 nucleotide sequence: TGCAGTGCTACCGGGACTGCGGGCACCGGGGAGCTGTTTTTT.

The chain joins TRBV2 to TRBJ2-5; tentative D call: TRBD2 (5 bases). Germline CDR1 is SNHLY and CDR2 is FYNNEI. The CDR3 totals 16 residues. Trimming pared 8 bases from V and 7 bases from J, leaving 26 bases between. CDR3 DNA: TGTGCCAGCCTCGGGATCGACCTCGGGCCGGCCCGGACCCAGTACTTC. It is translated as CASLGIDLGPARTQYF.